What follows are 10 T cell receptor beta chains derived from one specimen sequenced in a study of PD-L1 blockade in urothelial cancer (dated by TCRdb to the late 2010s). The time point label here, explained by the study, means: pretreatment peripheral blood. The receptor library was made with the immunoSEQ multiplex PCR assay. TCRdb's version of the immuneACCESS table is confined to in-frame rearrangements and falls short of the full clone set. An unresolved V gene accounts for under half of the shortfall where checked; the remainder is of unknown origin. The sample has 95,000 or so clones on record, roughly 91% of them singletons. Of the sample, roughly 2% falls within the top ten clones. The material was PBMCs, obtained around atezolizumab (anti-PD-L1) treatment. The receptors here all came from a man aged 55-75 years with urothelial cancer.

The chain combines TRBV9 with TRBJ2-3, with 7 bases matching TRBD2. The CDR3 is made up of 15 amino acids. Per the germline V gene, CDR1 is SGDLS and CDR2 is YYNGEE. V was pared by 4 bases and J by 2 bases, with 7 bases of the junction left unmatched. The CDR3 here is CASSSRGGNTDTQYF. CDR3 sequence (DNA): TGTGCCAGCAGCTCGAGGGGAGGGAACACAGATACGCAGTATTTT.

The chain recombines TRBV6-1 with TRBJ2-2; the match to TRBD1 covers 9 bases. This CDR3 region has 15 residues. CDR1 MNHNS and CDR2 SASEGT come from the germline V gene. J was trimmed by 2 bases and V by 7 bases; bases with no gene match: 5. The CDR3 is CASTGTGTNTGELFF. DNA of the CDR3: TGTGCCAGCACCGGGACAGGGACTAACACCGGGGAGCTGTTTTTT.

The chain joins TRBV27 to TRBJ2-7; possible D gene TRBD1, 5 bases. The CDR3 has 14 residues. V lost 4 bases and J lost 6, with 16 bases in between. In germline, CDR1 is MNHEY, CDR2 SMNVEV (reference sequence). The CDR3, as DNA: TGTGCCAGCAGTTATCTTCCTGGGCAGGGCGAGCAGTACTTC. It translates to CASSYLPGQGEQYF.

The chain carries TRBV4-2 and TRBJ1-2, with D maybe TRBD1 (6 bases). Trimming shortened V by 0 bases and J by 6 bases, and 11 bases separated the two germline ends. This CDR3 comprises 14 residues. CDR1 is LGHNA, CDR2 YNFKEQ, per germline. This CDR3 is CASSQDQGSHGYTF. In DNA, the CDR3 is TGTGCCAGCAGCCAAGACCAGGGGTCCCATGGCTACACCTTC.

The V and J genes are TRBV9 and TRBJ2-1; the D gene is possibly TRBD1 (7 bases). The CDR3 sequence is 17 residues long. Germline V gene lookup returns CDR1 SGDLS and CDR2 YYNGEE. Deletions cut 0 bases from V and 3 bases from J, with 16 bases between. The CDR3 region is CASSVEGGGTSYNEQFF. CDR3 nucleotide sequence: TGTGCCAGCAGCGTAGAAGGGGGCGGGACCAGCTACAATGAGCAGTTCTTC. The whole variable domain, filled in from reference TRBV9 and TRBJ2-1, reads DSGVTQTPKHLITATGQRVTLRCSPRSGDLSVYWYQQSLDQGLQFLIQYYNGEERAKGNILERFSAQQFPDLHSELNLSSLELGDSALYFCASSVEGGGTSYNEQFFGPGTRLTVL.

V usage is TRBV18 and J usage is TRBJ2-4; no clear D gene. The CDR3 contains 13 residues. Trimming shortened V by 3 bases and J by 8 bases, and 11 bases separated the two germline ends. The germline CDR1 and CDR2 sequences are KGHSH and LQKENI. The chain's CDR3 is CASSPALSDIQYF. The CDR3 nucleotides are TGTGCCAGCTCACCCGCCCTGAGCGACATTCAGTACTTC.

V is TRBV5-1 and J is TRBJ2-5; TRBD1 aligns across 8 bases. The CDR3 runs to 15 residues. Germline CDR1 is SGHRS and CDR2 is YFSETQ. Germline trimming cut 4 bases from V and 1 base from J; bases unmatched to any gene: 6. CDR3 amino acids: CASSRQGALQETQYF. The DNA for the CDR3 is TGCGCCAGCAGCCGGCAGGGGGCTCTCCAAGAGACCCAGTACTTC.

The V and J genes are TRBV9 and TRBJ2-5, with 16 positions matching TRBD2. J gave up 0 bases and V 4 bases, and 6 bases lay outside the gene matches. CDR1 SGDLS and CDR2 YYNGEE come from the germline V gene. The CDR3 is 18 amino acids. DNA for the CDR3: TGTGCCAGCAGCCCTGGGACTAGCGGGGGGGACTACCAAGAGACCCAGTACTTC. This gives the protein CASSPGTSGGDYQETQYF.

The V gene is TRBV27, the J gene TRBJ2-1; 8 bases map to TRBD1. This CDR3 region has 15 residues. Trimming removed 8 bases from V and 4 bases from J; junction bases left unmatched: 10. Germline V gene lookup returns CDR1 MNHEY and CDR2 SMNVEV (reference sequence). CDR3 sequence: CASRVDRGKYNEQFF. The CDR3 DNA is TGTGCCAGCCGCGTTGACAGGGGAAAATACAATGAGCAGTTCTTC.

The rearrangement uses TRBV19 and TRBJ1-1; D is unclear. The CDR3 has 15 amino acids. V gave up 6 bases and J gave up 4 bases, with 18 bases separating them. Germline lookup yields CDR1 LNHDA and CDR2 SQIVND (reference sequence). CDR3 sequence: CASSLLSTMSTEAFF. CDR3 bases: TGTGCCAGTAGCCTACTGTCTACTATGAGCACTGAAGCTTTCTTT.